This T cell receptor (beta chain) was sequenced for a study of molecular identifiers for immune sequencing clone quantification. Per germline, CDR1 ENHRY and CDR2 SYGVKD. J gave up 5 bases and V 6 bases, and 4 bases lay outside the gene matches. The CDR3 has 13 residues. Study-wide points: The study reportedly detected spiked Jurkat TCR RNA from one cell among 990,000 or so naive cells. Clones above 20 RNA copies held over 97% of effector molecules, under 1% in naive cells.

The use of previously described methods and listed TCR primers produced the bulk TCR libraries. TCRdb re-analysed the PCR reads in MiXCR, keeping a single row per CDR3 protein. The sample includes approximately 500,000 distinct CDR3 sequences, about a fifth seen only once; the top ten take around 0.84%. This clonotype was observed a few times. Antigen unknown. Sorting defined naive CD8 T cells as CD8+CD4-CCR7+CD45RA+. The TCR originated in a human donor in good health. Some libraries in this study had Jurkat cell RNA spiked in. The source material was naive CD8+ T cells from blood, with Jurkat cell RNA spiked in. Subset: FACS-sorted CD8+CD4-CCR7+CD45RA+ naive T cells. V is TRBV10-3 and J is TRBJ2-7; 10 positions agree with TRBD1. This chain's CDR3 is CAISGTGDDEQYF. The CDR3 DNA reads TGTGCCATCAGCGGGACAGGGGACGACGAGCAGTACTTC.